A selection of T cell receptor beta chains follows, all from one sample in a study of blood T cell repertoires in COVID-19. TCRdb keeps only in-frame clones here, not all; method: immunoSEQ multiplex PCR. The sample includes about 170,000 clones, about 88% of them seen just once. The sample consisted of peripheral blood. These TCRs come from a woman at least 80 years old with COVID-19, enrolled during active disease. The conserved cysteine and the conserved F or W are not part of the CDR3 here. Each record gives: clone size, V gene, J gene, CDR3 protein. Size values are once, few and many counts, or a class for expanded clones, and some rows have none.

.	TRBV27	TRBJ1-6	ASSSLAGIASPLH
once	TRBV19	TRBJ2-1	ASSSGLLQF
.	TRBV29-1	TRBJ1-2	SVEDPAGLYGYT
.	TRBV2	TRBJ2-7	ASSDRAGLYEQY
once	TRBV3-1/TRBV3-2	TRBJ1-1	ASSLRTGWYPEAF
.	TRBV28	TRBJ2-7	ASSPPGQGFYEQY
.	TRBV7-2	TRBJ1-6	ASSSGQYNSPLH
.	TRBV4-3	TRBJ2-3	ASSIKAAGAGADTQY
.	TRBV5-1	TRBJ2-7	ASSRNRGLSHEQY
few	TRBV19	TRBJ1-2	ASSITGQGYGYT
.	TRBV6-2/TRBV6-3	TRBJ1-6	ASSYAGNNSPLH
.	TRBV24-1	TRBJ2-3	ATSAERGDTQY
.	TRBV7-2	TRBJ2-3	ASSPRGPTDTQY
.	TRBV7-3	TRBJ2-3	ASSLTGTSGSTDTQY
.	TRBV19	TRBJ1-1	ASSIDGQGRNTEAF
.	TRBV18	TRBJ2-2	ASSPLQVGSGELF
.	TRBV7-2	TRBJ2-5	ASSRGSLGETQY
.	TRBV7-2	TRBJ1-5	ASSSLTGQGGQPQH
.	TRBV6-4	TRBJ2-5	ANRGRGRGETQY
.	TRBV11-2	TRBJ1-2	ASSDPGQGSYGYT
.	TRBV10-1	TRBJ2-5	AVPEYGTEQETQY
.	TRBV5-5	TRBJ1-2	ASSDGQGNGYT
.	TRBV19	TRBJ1-5	ASSTAGRDLGNQPQH
.	TRBV2	TRBJ1-5	ASRLDRDRVQPQH
.	TRBV27	TRBJ1-1	ASGAGTGNTEAF
.	TRBV3-1/TRBV3-2	TRBJ2-3	ASSQDLAGILTDTQY
.	TRBV6-5	TRBJ2-2	ASKEGHANTGELF
.	TRBV12-3/TRBV12-4	TRBJ1-3	ASRRDTGNTIY
.	TRBV2	TRBJ2-7	ASSDPLAGEDYEQY
.	TRBV19	TRBJ2-1	ASNDRRRSYNEQF
.	TRBV9	TRBJ2-3	ASSVFQGSTDTQY
.	TRBV5-1	TRBJ2-1	ASSVGLAGGAYNEQF
.	TRBV14	TRBJ2-1	ASSQGLSSYNEQF
.	TRBV10-3	TRBJ1-2	AISESQGEGYT
once	TRBV19	TRBJ1-1	ASSRGQGGSEAF
.	TRBV19	TRBJ2-1	ASSIDLGQGSNEQF
.	TRBV6-6	TRBJ2-3	ASSYSTSGSTDTQY
.	TRBV5-6	TRBJ1-5	ASSLWWGQGAKPQH
.	TRBV5-1	TRBJ2-1	ASSLGSLADNEQF
.	TRBV19	TRBJ2-3	ASSKLGLAGGNTQY
.	TRBV6-2/TRBV6-3	TRBJ1-6	ASSPDRSRALH
.	TRBV7-2	TRBJ1-5	ASSLAAGGGRAQH
.	TRBV19	TRBJ2-3	ASMATDTQY
.	TRBV7-3	TRBJ2-1	ASSSPTGGLF
.	TRBV19	TRBJ1-2	ASTGQANFNYGYT
.	TRBV5-1	TRBJ1-4	ASSPLGQISNEKLF
few	TRBV28	TRBJ1-5	ASSLGGRGYSNQPQH
.	TRBV9	TRBJ2-3	ASSARGSTDTQY
.	TRBV18	TRBJ1-1	ASSPPGQTTEAF
.	TRBV5-6	TRBJ2-5	ASSPGQQETQY
.	TRBV28	TRBJ2-7	ASSAEGTGGWAYEQY
.	TRBV19	TRBJ1-2	ASSRTGSYGYT
.	TRBV3-1/TRBV3-2	TRBJ2-7	ASSQDSGRPSEQY
.	TRBV18	TRBJ2-5	ASSLPLGKVGGQETQY
.	TRBV9	TRBJ2-1	ASSGGEERTFEQF